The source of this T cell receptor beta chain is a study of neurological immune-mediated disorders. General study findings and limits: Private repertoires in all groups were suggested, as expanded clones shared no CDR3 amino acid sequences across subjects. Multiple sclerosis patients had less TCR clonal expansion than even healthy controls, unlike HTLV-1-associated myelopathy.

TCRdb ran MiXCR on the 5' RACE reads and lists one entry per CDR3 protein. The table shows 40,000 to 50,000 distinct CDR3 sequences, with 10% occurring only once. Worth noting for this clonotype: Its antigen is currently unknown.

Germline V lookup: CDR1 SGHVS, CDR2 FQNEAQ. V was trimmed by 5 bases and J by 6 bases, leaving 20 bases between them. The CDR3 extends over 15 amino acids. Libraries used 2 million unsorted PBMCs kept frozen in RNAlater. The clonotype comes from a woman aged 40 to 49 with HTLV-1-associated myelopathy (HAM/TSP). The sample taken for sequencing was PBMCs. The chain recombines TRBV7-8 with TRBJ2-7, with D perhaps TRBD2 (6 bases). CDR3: CASSTLRTKPIEQYF. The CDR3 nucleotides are TGTGCCAGCAGCACACTCCGGACTAAGCCCATCGAGCAGTACTTC.